The 10 T cell receptor beta chains listed next were all sequenced from one sample in a study of CD8+ T cells in alopecia areata. Documented treatment: oral pan-JAK inhibitor, 5-10 mg twice daily. Sequencing used cDNA as its template, made by extracting RNA and reverse transcribing it. Assay used: immunoSEQ multiplex PCR; TCRdb lists only in-frame clones, some missing. The sample yields over 85,000 clones, around three quarters seen once. This sample comprised CD8+ T cells sorted from blood, obtained at week 44, from a patient treated with tofacitinib. The source is a human donor with alopecia areata.

The V call is TRBV19, the J call TRBJ2-1, with 7 positions matching TRBD2. The germline V gene encodes CDR1 LNHDA and CDR2 SQIVND (reference sequence). V was clipped by 5 bases and J by 7 bases; unmatched bases: 8. The CDR3 spans 14 residues. The CDR3 protein is CASSSAGWGNEQFF. In nucleotides, the CDR3 is TGTGCCAGTAGTTCAGCGGGGTGGGGTAATGAGCAGTTCTTC.

This chain joins TRBV28 and TRBJ1-5, with D unresolved. Germline CDR1 and CDR2: MDHEN and SYDVKM. This CDR3 comprises 14 residues. V was shortened by 3 bases and J by 1 base, with 7 bases between the two germline ends. The CDR3 reads CASSFRGSNQPQHF. DNA of the CDR3: TGTGCCAGCAGTTTCCGAGGAAGCAATCAGCCCCAGCATTTT. The entire variable domain, with the rest obtained from reference TRBV28 and TRBJ1-5, is as follows: DVKVTQSSRYLVKRTGEKVFLECVQDMDHENMFWYRQDPGLGLRLIYFSYDVKMKEKGDIPEGYSVSREKKERFSLILESASTNQTSMYLCASSFRGSNQPQHFGDGTRLSIL.

V and J are TRBV6-1 and TRBJ2-3, with 7 nucleotides matching TRBD1. CDR3 length equals 14 residues. Germline V lookup: CDR1 MNHNS, CDR2 SASEGT. With V trimmed by 4 bases and J by 0 bases, 1 base remained unmatched. CDR3: CASSVGQSTDTQYF. The CDR3 coding sequence is TGTGCCAGCAGTGTGGGACAGAGCACAGATACGCAGTATTTT.

CDR3 protein: CAWSIGQTNTEAFF. The CDR3, as DNA: TGTGCCTGGAGTATAGGGCAGACAAACACTGAAGCTTTCTTT. The chain combines TRBV30 with TRBJ1-1; D remains ambiguous. The V gene lost 2 bases and the J gene lost 2 bases, with 12 bases spanning the gap. Germline loops: CDR1 GTSNPN, CDR2 SVGIG (reference sequence). The CDR3 is 14 amino acids.

The J gene is TRBJ1-2, the V gene TRBV5-1; maybe TRBD1 (5 bases). V lost 0 bases to trimming and J lost 6 bases, with 9 bases between them. This CDR3 region has 13 residues. Germline CDR1 SGHRS, CDR2 YFSETQ. The CDR3 loop is CASSLVPGHGYTF. CDR3 in DNA: TGCGCCAGCAGCTTGGTGCCAGGGCATGGCTACACCTTC.

The genes are TRBV29-1 and TRBJ1-2, with D perhaps matching TRBD1 (5 bases). The CDR3 totals 13 residues. Between the trimmed V and J ends, which lost 2 bases and 4 bases, there was a span of 11 bases. Germline CDR1 SQVTM, CDR2 ANQGSEA. The CDR3 DNA reads TGCAGCGTTGAAATGCAGGGCCCCTATGGCTACACCTTC. Amino acids: CSVEMQGPYGYTF.

The CDR3 DNA is TGTGCCAGCAGCGTAGCTCAGGGAACAGATACGCAGTATTTT. Encoded protein: CASSVAQGTDTQYF. The V and J genes are TRBV9 and TRBJ2-3, with a tentative D call TRBD1 (5 bases). Germline assignment: CDR1 SGDLS and CDR2 YYNGEE. V shed 0 bases and J shed 3 bases, with 8 bases lying between them. This CDR3 is 14 amino acids long. The full variable domain, rest sourced from reference TRBV9 and TRBJ2-3, is DSGVTQTPKHLITATGQRVTLRCSPRSGDLSVYWYQQSLDQGLQFLIQYYNGEERAKGNILERFSAQQFPDLHSELNLSSLELGDSALYFCASSVAQGTDTQYFGPGTRLTVL.

This chain links TRBV7-9 with TRBJ1-1, with D unclear. CDR3 length: 14 residues. The germline V and J ends were trimmed by 0 bases and 0 bases, with 5 bases remaining between them. Germline V lookup: CDR1 SEHNR, CDR2 FQNEAQ (reference sequence). The CDR3 bases are TGTGCCAGCAGCTTAGCAGGGTTGAACACTGAAGCTTTCTTT. Translated, it gives CASSLAGLNTEAFF. The full variable domain, rest sourced from reference TRBV7-9 and TRBJ1-1, is DTGVSQNPRHKITKRGQNVTFRCDPISEHNRLYWYRQTLGQGPEFLTYFQNEAQLEKSRLLSDRFSAERPKGSFSTLEIQRTEQGDSAMYLCASSLAGLNTEAFFGQGTRLTVV.

Only one count was recorded for this clone. The rearrangement uses TRBV19 and TRBJ1-1; D call uncertain. This CDR3 spans 14 amino acids. V lost 7 bases to trimming and J lost 3 bases, with 15 bases between them. In germline, CDR1 is LNHDA, CDR2 SQIVND (reference sequence). The CDR3 DNA reads TGTGCCAGTAAGGAAGCGTGGTCGGACACTGAAGCTTTCTTT. Its translation is CASKEAWSDTEAFF.

This clone occurred a few times. V usage is TRBV10-3 and J usage is TRBJ1-1; D may be TRBD1 (5 bases). The V and J ends lost 2 bases and 3 bases respectively, with 10 bases between them. Germline V CDR1 and CDR2: ENHRY, SYGVKD. The CDR3 is 14 amino acids. DNA for the CDR3: TGTGCCATCAGTGAGGAGGGGCAGTACACTGAAGCTTTCTTT. It encodes CAISEEGQYTEAFF.